This T cell receptor beta chain was recorded in a study of beta chain features in type 1 diabetes. Study findings and constraints: Shorter TCRB CDR3s, moderately but significantly so, marked every one of the four CD4+ subsets in Type 1 diabetes patients. More deletions and fewer insertions at VDJ junctions were seen in type 1 diabetes patients. The similarity of naive, central memory and Treg TCRB repertoires appeared greater among patients than among healthy donors.

The V gene's germline CDR1 is MGHRA and CDR2 YSYEKL. The CDR3 totals 15 residues. Trimming pared 0 bases from V and 3 bases from J, leaving 9 bases between. Since all of the isolated RNA was reverse transcribed, expressed TCRB transcripts were what got sequenced. Here immunoSEQ multiplex PCR was the method, and the copy in TCRdb shows in-frame clones only, minus some. The table includes around 250,000 clones, 25% to 35% detected once. With regard to this clone: Its matching antigen is unknown. This sequence may be a read error, since a much larger clone differs from it by one base.

The origin of this receptor is a man under 40 in good health. Sequenced input: central memory CD4+ T cells from blood. The genes are TRBV4-1 and TRBJ2-1; no firm D call. DNA of the CDR3: TGCGCCAGCAGCCAAGATTTAGGGAACTACAATGAGCAGTTCTTC. Residues: CASSQDLGNYNEQFF.